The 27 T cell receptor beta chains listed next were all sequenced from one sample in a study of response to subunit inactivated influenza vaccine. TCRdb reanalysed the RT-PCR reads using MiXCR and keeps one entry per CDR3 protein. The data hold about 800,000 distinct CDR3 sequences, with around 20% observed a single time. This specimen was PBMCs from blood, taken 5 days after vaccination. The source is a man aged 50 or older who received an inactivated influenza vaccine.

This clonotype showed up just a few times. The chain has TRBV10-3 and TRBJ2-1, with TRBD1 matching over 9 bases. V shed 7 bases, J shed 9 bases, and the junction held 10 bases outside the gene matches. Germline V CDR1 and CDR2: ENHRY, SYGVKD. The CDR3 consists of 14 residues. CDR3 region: CAINDRGSSSEQFF. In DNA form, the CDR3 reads TGTGCCATCAACGACAGGGGGTCTTCAAGTGAGCAGTTCTTC.

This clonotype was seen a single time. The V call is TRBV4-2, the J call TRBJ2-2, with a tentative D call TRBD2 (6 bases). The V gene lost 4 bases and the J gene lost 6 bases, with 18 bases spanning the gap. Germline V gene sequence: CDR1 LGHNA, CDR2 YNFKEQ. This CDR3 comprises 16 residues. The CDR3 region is CASSPSAAGRAGELFF. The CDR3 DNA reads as TGTGCCAGCAGCCCCTCCGCTGCGGGGCGCGCCGGGGAGCTGTTTTTT.

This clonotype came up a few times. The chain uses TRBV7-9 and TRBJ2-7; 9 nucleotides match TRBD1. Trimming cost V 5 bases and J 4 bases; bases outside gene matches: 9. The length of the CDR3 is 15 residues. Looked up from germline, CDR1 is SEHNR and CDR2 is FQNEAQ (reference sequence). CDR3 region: CASSPRTGAVYEQYF. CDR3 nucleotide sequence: TGTGCCAGCAGCCCTAGGACAGGGGCCGTTTACGAGCAGTACTTC.

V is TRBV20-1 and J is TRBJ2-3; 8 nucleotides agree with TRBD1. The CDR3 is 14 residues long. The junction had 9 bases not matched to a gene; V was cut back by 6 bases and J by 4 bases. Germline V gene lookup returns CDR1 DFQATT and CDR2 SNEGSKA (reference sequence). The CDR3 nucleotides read TGCAGTGCCAGCGGACAGGGAGCAGCAGATACGCAGTATTTT. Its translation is CSASGQGAADTQYF.

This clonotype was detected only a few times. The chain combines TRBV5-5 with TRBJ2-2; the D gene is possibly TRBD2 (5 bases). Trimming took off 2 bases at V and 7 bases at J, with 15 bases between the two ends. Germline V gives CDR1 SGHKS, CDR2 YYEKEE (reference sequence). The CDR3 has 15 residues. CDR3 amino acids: CASSLSGFFGGELFF. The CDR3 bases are TGTGCCAGCAGCTTATCGGGGTTTTTCGGCGGGGAGCTGTTTTTT.

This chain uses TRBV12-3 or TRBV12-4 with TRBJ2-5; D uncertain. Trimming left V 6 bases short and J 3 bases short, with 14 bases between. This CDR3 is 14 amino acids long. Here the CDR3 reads CASSLGDTEETQYF. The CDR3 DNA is TGTGCCAGCAGCCTTGGAGATACGGAAGAGACCCAGTACTTC.

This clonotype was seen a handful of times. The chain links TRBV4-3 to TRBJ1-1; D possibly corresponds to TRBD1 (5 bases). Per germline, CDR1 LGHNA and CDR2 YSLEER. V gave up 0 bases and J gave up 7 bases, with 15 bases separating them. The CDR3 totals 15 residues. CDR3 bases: TGCGCCAGCAGCCAAGATCTTGCAGGGCAATATGAAGCTTTCTTT. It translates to CASSQDLAGQYEAFF.

CDR3 protein: CAIRSVETQYF. As DNA, the CDR3 is TGTGCCATCAGATCTGTCGAGACCCAGTACTTC. This chain links TRBV7-2 with TRBJ2-5; D remains ambiguous. V lost 10 bases and J lost 5, with 11 bases in between. This CDR3 spans 11 amino acids. Germline-derived CDR1 and CDR2 are SGHTA and FQGNSA.

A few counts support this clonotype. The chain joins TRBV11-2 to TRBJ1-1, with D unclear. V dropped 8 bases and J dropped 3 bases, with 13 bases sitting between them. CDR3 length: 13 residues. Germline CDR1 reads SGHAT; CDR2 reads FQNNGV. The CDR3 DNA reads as TGTGCCAGCCGGACGGTTGGGGACACTGAAGCTTTCTTT. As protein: CASRTVGDTEAFF.

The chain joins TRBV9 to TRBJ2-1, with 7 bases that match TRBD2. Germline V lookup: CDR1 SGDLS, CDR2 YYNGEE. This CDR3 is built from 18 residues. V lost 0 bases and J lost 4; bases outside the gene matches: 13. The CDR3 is CASSVATGRAGRYNEQFF. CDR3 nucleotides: TGTGCCAGCAGCGTAGCTACGGGGAGGGCAGGGAGATACAATGAGCAGTTCTTC.

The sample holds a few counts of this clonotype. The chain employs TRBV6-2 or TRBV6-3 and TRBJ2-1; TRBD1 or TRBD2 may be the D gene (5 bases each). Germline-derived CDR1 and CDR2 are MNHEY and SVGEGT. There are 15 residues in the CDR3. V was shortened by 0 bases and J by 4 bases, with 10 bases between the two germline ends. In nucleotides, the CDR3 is TGTGCCAGCAGTTACTCGGGGACCGATTACAATGAGCAGTTCTTC. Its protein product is CASSYSGTDYNEQFF.

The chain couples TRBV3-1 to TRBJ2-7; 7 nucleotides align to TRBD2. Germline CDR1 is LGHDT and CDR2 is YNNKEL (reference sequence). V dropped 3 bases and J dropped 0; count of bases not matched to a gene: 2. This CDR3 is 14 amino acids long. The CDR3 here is CASSHGTISYEQYF. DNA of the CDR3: TGTGCCAGCAGCCACGGGACTATCTCCTACGAGCAGTACTTC.

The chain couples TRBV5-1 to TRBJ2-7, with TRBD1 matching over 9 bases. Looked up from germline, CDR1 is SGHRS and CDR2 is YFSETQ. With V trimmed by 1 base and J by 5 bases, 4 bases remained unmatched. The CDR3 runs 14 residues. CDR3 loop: CASSLRDRAHEQYF. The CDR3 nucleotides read TGCGCCAGCAGCTTGAGGGACAGGGCCCACGAGCAGTACTTC.

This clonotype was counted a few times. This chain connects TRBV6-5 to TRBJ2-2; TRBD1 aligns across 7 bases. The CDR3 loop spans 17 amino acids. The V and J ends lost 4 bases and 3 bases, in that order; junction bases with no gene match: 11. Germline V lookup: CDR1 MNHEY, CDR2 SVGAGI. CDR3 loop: CASSSPIGGPHTGELFF. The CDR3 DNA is TGTGCCAGCAGTTCTCCTATAGGGGGCCCCCACACCGGGGAGCTGTTTTTT.

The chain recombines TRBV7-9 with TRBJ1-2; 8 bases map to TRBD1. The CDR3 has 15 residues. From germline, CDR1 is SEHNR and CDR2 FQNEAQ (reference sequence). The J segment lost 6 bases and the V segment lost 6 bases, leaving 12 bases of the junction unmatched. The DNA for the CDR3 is TGTGCCAGCAGTTTTTCCCCGGGACAGGTACATGGCTACACCTTC. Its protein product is CASSFSPGQVHGYTF.

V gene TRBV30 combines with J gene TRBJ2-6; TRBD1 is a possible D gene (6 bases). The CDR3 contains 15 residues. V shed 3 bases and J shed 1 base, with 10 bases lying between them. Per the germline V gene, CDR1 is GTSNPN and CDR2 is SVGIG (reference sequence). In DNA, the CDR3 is TGTGCCTGGAGGGGGGCCCTGTCTGGGGCCAACGTCCTGACTTTC. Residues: CAWRGALSGANVLTF.

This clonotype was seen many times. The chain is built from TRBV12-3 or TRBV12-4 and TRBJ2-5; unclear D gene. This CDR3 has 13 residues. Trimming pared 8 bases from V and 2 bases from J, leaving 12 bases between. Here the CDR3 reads CASRANVQETQYF. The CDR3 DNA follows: TGTGCCAGCCGAGCAAACGTACAAGAGACCCAGTACTTC.

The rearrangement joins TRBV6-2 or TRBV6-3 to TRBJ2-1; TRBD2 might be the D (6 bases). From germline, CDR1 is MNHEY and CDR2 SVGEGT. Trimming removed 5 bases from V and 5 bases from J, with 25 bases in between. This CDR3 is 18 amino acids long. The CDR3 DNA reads TGTGCCAGCAGTAACGACGTTTTTGGGGGGTCCGAGCACAATGAGCAGTTCTTC. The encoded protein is CASSNDVFGGSEHNEQFF.

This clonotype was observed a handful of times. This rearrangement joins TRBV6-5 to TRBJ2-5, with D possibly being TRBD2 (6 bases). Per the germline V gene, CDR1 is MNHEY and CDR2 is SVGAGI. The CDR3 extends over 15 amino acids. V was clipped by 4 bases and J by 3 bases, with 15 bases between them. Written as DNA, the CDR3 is TGTGCCAGCAGTTCCGGGACTGACTATAAAGAGACCCAGTACTTC. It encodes CASSSGTDYKETQYF.

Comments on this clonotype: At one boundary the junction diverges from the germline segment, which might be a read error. CDR3 sequence: CSARSTGTPNKIDF. The CDR3 region has the DNA TGCAGTGCTAGATCAACCGGGACACCCAATAAAATAGATTTT. V is TRBV20-1 and J is TRBJ1-1; tentative D call: TRBD1 (6 bases). The CDR3 contains 14 residues. The V gene's germline CDR1 is DFQATT and CDR2 SNEGSKA (reference sequence).

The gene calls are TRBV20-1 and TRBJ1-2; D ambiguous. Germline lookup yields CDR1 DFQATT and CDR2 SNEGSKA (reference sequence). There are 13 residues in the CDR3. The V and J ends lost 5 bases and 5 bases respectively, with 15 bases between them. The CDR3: CSAEGGIEYGYTF. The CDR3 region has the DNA TGCAGTGCTGAGGGCGGGATCGAATATGGCTACACCTTC.

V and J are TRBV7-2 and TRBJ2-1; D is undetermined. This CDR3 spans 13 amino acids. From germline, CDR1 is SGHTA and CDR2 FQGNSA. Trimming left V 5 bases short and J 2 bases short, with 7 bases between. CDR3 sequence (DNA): TGTGCCAGCAGCACCCCTCCCTACAATGAGCAGTTCTTC. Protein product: CASSTPPYNEQFF. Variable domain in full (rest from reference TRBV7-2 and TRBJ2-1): GAGVSQSPSNKVTEKGKDVELRCDPISGHTALYWYRQSLGQGLEFLIYFQGNSAPDKSGLPSDRFSAERTGGSVSTLTIQRTQQEDSAVYLCASSTPPYNEQFFGPGTRLTVL.

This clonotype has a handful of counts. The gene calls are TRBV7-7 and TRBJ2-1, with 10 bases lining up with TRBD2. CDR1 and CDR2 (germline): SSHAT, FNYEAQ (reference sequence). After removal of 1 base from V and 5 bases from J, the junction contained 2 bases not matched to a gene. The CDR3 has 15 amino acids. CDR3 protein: CASSLEREGHNEQFF. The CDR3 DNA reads TGTGCCAGCAGCTTAGAGCGGGAGGGCCACAATGAGCAGTTCTTC.

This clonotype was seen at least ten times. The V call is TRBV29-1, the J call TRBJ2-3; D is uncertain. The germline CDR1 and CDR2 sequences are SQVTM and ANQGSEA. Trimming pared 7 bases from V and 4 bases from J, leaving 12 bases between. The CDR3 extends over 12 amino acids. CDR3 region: CSGERGPDTQYF. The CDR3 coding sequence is TGCAGCGGCGAGCGCGGCCCAGATACGCAGTATTTT.

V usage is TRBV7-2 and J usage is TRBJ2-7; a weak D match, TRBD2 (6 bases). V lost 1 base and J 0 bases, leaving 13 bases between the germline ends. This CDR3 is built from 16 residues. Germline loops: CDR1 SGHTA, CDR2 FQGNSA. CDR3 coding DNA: TGTGCCAGCAGCTTAGTTCCGGGGGTTAGCTCCTACGAGCAGTACTTC. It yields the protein CASSLVPGVSSYEQYF. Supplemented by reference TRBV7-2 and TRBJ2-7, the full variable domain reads GAGVSQSPSNKVTEKGKDVELRCDPISGHTALYWYRQSLGQGLEFLIYFQGNSAPDKSGLPSDRFSAERTGGSVSTLTIQRTQQEDSAVYLCASSLVPGVSSYEQYFGPGTRLTVT.

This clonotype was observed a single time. CDR3 protein: CASSANRGRDTQYF. The DNA for the CDR3 is TGTGCCAGCAGCGCTAACCGCGGGCGGGATACGCAGTATTTT. This chain joins TRBV9 and TRBJ2-3; maybe TRBD2 (5 bases). V gave up 3 bases and J gave up 6 bases, with 14 bases separating them. This CDR3 is built from 14 residues. Germline V lookup: CDR1 SGDLS, CDR2 YYNGEE. The full variable domain, with the rest looked up from reference TRBV9 and TRBJ2-3, is DSGVTQTPKHLITATGQRVTLRCSPRSGDLSVYWYQQSLDQGLQFLIQYYNGEERAKGNILERFSAQQFPDLHSELNLSSLELGDSALYFCASSANRGRDTQYFGPGTRLTVL.

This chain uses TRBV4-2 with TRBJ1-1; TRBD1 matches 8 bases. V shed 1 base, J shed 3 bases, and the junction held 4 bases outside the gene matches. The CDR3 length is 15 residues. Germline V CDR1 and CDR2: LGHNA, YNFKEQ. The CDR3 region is CASSQAGGLDTEAFF. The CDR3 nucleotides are TGTGCCAGCAGCCAAGCAGGGGGCTTGGACACTGAAGCTTTCTTT.